One TCR beta chain is described in this entry. Its target is unknown. Profiled with immunoSEQ multiplex PCR; TCRdb holds only in-frame clones, not every one. The sample consists of hundreds of thousands of clones, 85% to 95% of them appearing once. This sample stems from a study of T cell responses to AZD1222 COVID-19 vaccine. This CDR3 is built from 16 residues. Per germline, CDR1 LGHNA and CDR2 YNFKEQ. Trimming stripped 1 base from V and 4 bases from J, with 14 bases between. Study conclusions and caveats: Increased Spike-specific TCR breadth and depth were observed after two AZD1222 doses.

The clonotype was recovered from an adult who received the AZD1222 COVID-19 vaccine. Sequenced here: peripheral blood, sampled 28 days after the second AZD1222 dose. This chain links TRBV4-2 with TRBJ2-1; D is possibly TRBD1 (6 bases). CDR3 residues: CASSQGVEGQYNEQFF. In DNA, the CDR3 is TGTGCCAGCAGCCAAGGGGTCGAGGGACAATACAATGAGCAGTTCTTC.